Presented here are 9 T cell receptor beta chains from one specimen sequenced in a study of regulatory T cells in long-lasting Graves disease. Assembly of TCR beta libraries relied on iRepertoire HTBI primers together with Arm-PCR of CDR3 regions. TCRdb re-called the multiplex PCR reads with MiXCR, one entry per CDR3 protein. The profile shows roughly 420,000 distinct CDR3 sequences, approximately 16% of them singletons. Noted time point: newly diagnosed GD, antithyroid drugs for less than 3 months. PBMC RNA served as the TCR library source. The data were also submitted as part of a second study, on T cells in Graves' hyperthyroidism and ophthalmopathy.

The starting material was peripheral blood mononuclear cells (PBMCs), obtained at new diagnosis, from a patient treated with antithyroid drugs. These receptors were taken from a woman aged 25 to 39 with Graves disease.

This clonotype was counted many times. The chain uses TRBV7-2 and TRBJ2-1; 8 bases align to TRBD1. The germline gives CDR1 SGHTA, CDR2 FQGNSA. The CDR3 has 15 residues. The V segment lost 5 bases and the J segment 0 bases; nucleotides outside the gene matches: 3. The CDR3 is CASSGDRNSYNEQFF. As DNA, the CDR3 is TGTGCCAGCAGCGGGGACAGGAACTCCTACAATGAGCAGTTCTTC.

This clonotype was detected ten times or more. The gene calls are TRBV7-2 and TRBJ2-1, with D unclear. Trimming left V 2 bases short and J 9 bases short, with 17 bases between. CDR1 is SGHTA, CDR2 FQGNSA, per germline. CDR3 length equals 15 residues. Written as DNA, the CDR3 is TGTGCCAGCAGCTTAAGGGTACCAGCAGCTATTGAGCAGTTCTTC. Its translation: CASSLRVPAAIEQFF.

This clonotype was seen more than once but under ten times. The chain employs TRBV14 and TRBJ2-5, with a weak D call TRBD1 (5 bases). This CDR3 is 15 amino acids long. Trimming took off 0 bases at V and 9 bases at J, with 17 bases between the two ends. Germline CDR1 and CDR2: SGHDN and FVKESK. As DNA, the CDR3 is TGTGCCAGCAGCCAAGATGGTGGGGCAAATCGGGCCCAGTACTTC. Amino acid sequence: CASSQDGGANRAQYF.

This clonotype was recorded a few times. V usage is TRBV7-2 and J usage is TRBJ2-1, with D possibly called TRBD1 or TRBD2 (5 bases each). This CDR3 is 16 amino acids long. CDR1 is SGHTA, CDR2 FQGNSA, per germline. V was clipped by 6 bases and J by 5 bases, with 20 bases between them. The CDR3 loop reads CASRRESRGAHNEQFF. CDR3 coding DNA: TGTGCCAGCAGGCGTGAGAGTAGAGGGGCGCACAATGAGCAGTTCTTC.

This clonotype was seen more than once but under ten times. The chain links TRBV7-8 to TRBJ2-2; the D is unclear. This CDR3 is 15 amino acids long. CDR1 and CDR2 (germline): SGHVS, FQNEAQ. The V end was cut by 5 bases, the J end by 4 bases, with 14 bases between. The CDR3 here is CASSLLNLPTGELFF. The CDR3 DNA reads TGTGCCAGCAGCCTCCTTAATTTGCCCACCGGGGAGCTGTTTTTT.

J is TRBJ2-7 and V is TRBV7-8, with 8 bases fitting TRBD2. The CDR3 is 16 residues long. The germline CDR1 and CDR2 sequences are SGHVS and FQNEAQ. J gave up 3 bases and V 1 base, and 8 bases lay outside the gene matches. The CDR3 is CASSLGPAGAGYEQYF. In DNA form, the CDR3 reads TGTGCCAGCAGCTTAGGTCCAGCGGGAGCCGGCTACGAGCAGTACTTC. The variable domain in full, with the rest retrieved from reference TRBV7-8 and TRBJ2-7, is GAGVSQSPRYKVAKRGQDVALRCDPISGHVSLFWYQQALGQGPEFLTYFQNEAQLDKSGLPSDRFFAERPEGSVSTLKIQRTQQEDSAVYLCASSLGPAGAGYEQYFGPGTRLTVT.

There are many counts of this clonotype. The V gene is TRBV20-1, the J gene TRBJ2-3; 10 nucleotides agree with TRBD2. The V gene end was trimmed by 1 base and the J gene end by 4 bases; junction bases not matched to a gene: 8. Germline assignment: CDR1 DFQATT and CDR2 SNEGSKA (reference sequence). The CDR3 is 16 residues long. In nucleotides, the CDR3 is TGCAGTGCTAGAGGGCTAGCGGGAGTGGGGGCAGATACGCAGTATTTT. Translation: CSARGLAGVGADTQYF.

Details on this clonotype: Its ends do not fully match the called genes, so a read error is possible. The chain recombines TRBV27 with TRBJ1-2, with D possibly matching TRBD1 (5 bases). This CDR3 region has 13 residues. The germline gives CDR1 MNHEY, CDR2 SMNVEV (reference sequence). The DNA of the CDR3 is TGTGGCAGCAGTAGAAACTCAGGGAGTGGCTACACCTTC. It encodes CGSSRNSGSGYTF.

This chain's CDR3 is CASSETWGSYEQYF. CDR3 bases: TGCGCCAGCAGCGAGACTTGGGGGTCCTACGAGCAGTACTTC. The chain links TRBV5-1 to TRBJ2-7; D may be TRBD1 or TRBD2 (5 bases each). V shed 4 bases and J shed 1 base, with 12 bases lying between them. The CDR3 extends over 14 amino acids. CDR1 is SGHRS and CDR2 is YFSETQ in the germline V gene.